The present TCR beta chain was sequenced within a study of shared clonotypes between healthy human individuals. CDR1 is MNHNY and CDR2 is SVGAGI in the germline V gene (reference sequence). The CDR3 covers 13 residues. V was cut by 7 bases and J by 6 bases, with 16 bases left in between. About this clone: Its antigen is still unknown.

Study observations and caveats: A reduction in generation probabilities was seen for non-shared clonotypes relative to those shared by all four donors.

Several immunoSEQ plates received, in even portions, the genomic DNA of each subset. Method: immunoSEQ multiplex PCR; TCRdb's copy keeps in-frame clones and lacks some. The table lists 2,100,000 or so clones, under 97% of them singletons. V gene TRBV6-6 combines with J gene TRBJ2-7; D is uncertain. The receptor's source is a man between 18 and 35 years old in good health. The sample taken for sequencing was naive CD4+ T cells sorted from blood. Subset indicated: CD45RA+ positively selected. The CDR3 DNA follows: TGTGCCAGCACCGGGCCCCTTCTTCCCGAGCAGTACTTC. This codes for CASTGPLLPEQYF.